The 29 T cell receptor beta chains reported below all come from one sample, sequenced in a study of T cell changes during pregnancy in multiple sclerosis. Clones were sequenced by immunoSEQ multiplex PCR, and TCRdb holds only the in-frame ones, with some missing. Here the sample spans tens of thousands of clones, about 90% being singletons. The sequencing used CD4+ T cells from peripheral blood mononuclear cells, collected in the first trimester of pregnancy. These receptors originate from a female donor with multiple sclerosis, enrolled in a pregnancy study.

The rearrangement links TRBV19 to TRBJ2-4; 7 nucleotides line up with TRBD1. CDR1 is LNHDA and CDR2 is SQIVND in the germline V gene (reference sequence). Germline trimming cut 5 bases from V and 4 bases from J; bases unmatched to any gene: 8. The CDR3 runs to 15 residues. The CDR3 nucleotides read TGTGCCAGTAGTGCGTCCGGGACAGAGAAAAACATTCAGTACTTC. Its protein product is CASSASGTEKNIQYF.

The chain joins TRBV19 to TRBJ2-6; D may be TRBD1 (6 bases). CDR1 and CDR2 (germline): LNHDA, SQIVND (reference sequence). The CDR3 extends over 15 amino acids. The V end lost 4 bases, the J end lost 0 bases, and 7 bases lay between the germline ends. Here the CDR3 DNA reads TGTGCCAGTAGTAGGACAGCCTCTGGGGCCAACGTCCTGACTTTC. This translates into CASSRTASGANVLTF.

The V and J genes are TRBV11-3 and TRBJ1-4; 8 bases agree with TRBD1. The germline V gene encodes CDR1 SGHNT and CDR2 YENEEA. There are 15 residues in the CDR3. After removal of 5 bases from V and 7 bases from J, the junction contained 9 bases not matched to a gene. CDR3 DNA: TGTGCCAGCAGCCCCGGACAGGGTTGGGCTGAAAAACTGTTTTTT. Protein product: CASSPGQGWAEKLFF.

The genes are TRBV6-1 and TRBJ2-3; 8 bases map to TRBD1. This CDR3 is built from 16 residues. Unmatched junction bases numbered 6, after V lost 3 bases and J lost 1 base. Per germline, CDR1 MNHNS and CDR2 SASEGT. As DNA, the CDR3 is TGTGCCAGCAGTGACAGGGGGCGGAGGGGCACAGATACGCAGTATTTT. Translating it yields CASSDRGRRGTDTQYF.

The chain joins TRBV6-1 to TRBJ2-5, with 8 nucleotides matching TRBD1. V lost 6 bases and J lost 1; bases outside the gene matches: 4. Germline values: CDR1 MNHNS, CDR2 SASEGT. The CDR3 runs to 14 residues. In DNA form, the CDR3 reads TGTGCCAGCAGCCGGACAGGGACCCAAGAGACCCAGTACTTC. This gives the protein CASSRTGTQETQYF.

On this clone itself: This CDR3 is also generated by other DNA sequences in the sample. Written as DNA, the CDR3 is TGTGCCAGCAGCCCCCCGGAGTACTATGGCTACACCTTC. Translation: CASSPPEYYGYTF. The V call is TRBV28, the J call TRBJ1-2; no reliable D call. The CDR3 is made up of 13 amino acids. Trimming left V 6 bases short and J 3 bases short, with 11 bases between. Germline CDR1 is MDHEN and CDR2 is SYDVKM.

The J gene is TRBJ1-2, the V gene TRBV5-6, with 8 bases matching TRBD1. Germline trimming cut 4 bases from V and 6 bases from J; bases unmatched to any gene: 5. CDR1 and CDR2 (germline): SGHDT, YYEEEE. This CDR3 contains 13 residues. The CDR3 region is CASSPPTGDGYTF. In nucleotides, the CDR3 is TGTGCCAGCAGCCCCCCGACAGGGGATGGCTACACCTTC.

V is TRBV2 and J is TRBJ2-7; 12 bases are shared with TRBD2. V lost 7 bases to trimming and J lost 0 bases; unmatched junction nucleotides: 4. CDR1 and CDR2 (germline): SNHLY, FYNNEI. This CDR3 is 15 amino acids long. CDR3 sequence: CASNRLAGDSYEQYF. The CDR3 nucleotides are TGTGCCAGCAACCGACTAGCGGGGGACTCCTACGAGCAGTACTTC. The full variable domain, completed using reference TRBV2 and TRBJ2-7, is EPEVTQTPSHQVTQMGQEVILRCVPISNHLYFYWYRQILGQKVEFLVSFYNNEISEKSEIFDDQFSVERPDGSNFTLKIRSTKLEDSAMYFCASNRLAGDSYEQYFGPGTRLTVT.

The chain joins TRBV29-1 to TRBJ2-7; 8 nucleotides align to TRBD1. CDR3 size: 12 residues. CDR1 SQVTM and CDR2 ANQGSEA come from the germline V gene. With V trimmed by 5 bases and J by 4 bases, 4 bases remained unmatched. The CDR3: CSVRQGKYEQYF. In DNA, the CDR3 is TGCAGCGTTAGACAGGGGAAGTACGAGCAGTACTTC.

The chain is built from TRBV19 and TRBJ1-5; no reliable D call. This CDR3 contains 18 residues. V lost 9 bases, J lost 0 bases, and 24 bases lay in between. From germline, CDR1 is LNHDA and CDR2 SQIVND (reference sequence). The CDR3 loop is CASQNIWEGRDSNQPQHF. For the CDR3, the DNA is TGTGCCAGCCAAAACATCTGGGAGGGCAGAGATAGCAATCAGCCCCAGCATTTT.

The chain uses TRBV15 and TRBJ1-5; unclear D gene. The V gene's germline CDR1 is LNHNV and CDR2 YYDKDF (reference sequence). Trimming left V 8 bases short and J 4 bases short, with 27 bases between. The CDR3 loop spans 18 amino acids. CDR3 sequence reads: CATREADTFSNTNQPQHF. As DNA, the CDR3 is TGTGCCACCCGGGAAGCAGATACCTTTAGCAATACAAATCAGCCCCAGCATTTT.

This clone appeared a single time. The rearrangement uses TRBV14 and TRBJ2-5; TRBD1 matches at 9 bases. The J segment lost 5 bases and the V segment lost 3 bases, leaving 4 bases of the junction unmatched. This CDR3 has 14 residues. Germline V gene lookup returns CDR1 SGHDN and CDR2 FVKESK. The CDR3 nucleotides are TGTGCCAGCAGCCATGAAGGGACAGGGGAGACCCAGTACTTC. Translation: CASSHEGTGETQYF.

This chain uses TRBV11-2 with TRBJ2-1, with 7 bases fitting TRBD2. The CDR3 length is 15 residues. Losses at the gene ends were 1 base for V and 6 bases for J; bases not matched to a gene: 6. Germline CDR1 and CDR2: SGHAT and FQNNGV. CDR3 sequence: CASSLVGGEVNEQFF. DNA for the CDR3: TGTGCCAGCAGCTTAGTGGGAGGGGAGGTCAATGAGCAGTTCTTC.

This chain uses TRBV27 with TRBJ2-7; 7 bases are shared with TRBD1. The CDR3 has 15 residues. Looked up from germline, CDR1 is MNHEY and CDR2 is SMNVEV (reference sequence). Trimming at V came to 0 bases and at J to 2 bases, leaving 4 bases not matched to a gene. DNA for the CDR3: TGTGCCAGCAGTTTATCCGGGACAGATCCCTACGAGCAGTACTTC. Translating gives CASSLSGTDPYEQYF.

The chain's CDR3 is CASSLVQGGNQPQHF. The CDR3 coding sequence is TGTGCCAGCAGCTTAGTCCAGGGGGGCAATCAGCCCCAGCATTTT. V and J are TRBV7-3 and TRBJ1-5; 7 bases are shared with TRBD1. V lost 2 bases, J lost 2 bases, and 3 bases stayed unmatched. Per the germline V gene, CDR1 is SGHTA and CDR2 is FQGTGA. This CDR3 has 15 amino acids.

The chain couples TRBV7-2 to TRBJ1-2; 11 positions match TRBD1. V was clipped by 0 bases and J by 2 bases; unmatched bases: 5. The CDR3 sequence is 17 residues long. CDR1 and CDR2 (germline): SGHTA, FQGNSA. CDR3 sequence reads: CASSLAARTGGNYGYTF. CDR3 nucleotides: TGTGCCAGCAGCTTAGCAGCCCGGACAGGGGGCAACTATGGCTACACCTTC.

V usage is TRBV6-8 and J usage is TRBJ2-7; D is possibly TRBD2 (6 bases). V lost 7 bases, J lost 2 bases, and 15 bases lay in between. The CDR3 consists of 14 residues. CDR1 and CDR2 from the germline V gene are MNHGY and SAAAGT. CDR3 nucleotide sequence: TGTGCCAGCATCACCGTCAGGGAGGCCTACGAGCAGTACTTC. Encoded protein: CASITVREAYEQYF.

V gene TRBV6-5 combines with J gene TRBJ1-1; TRBD1 matches at 9 bases. The trim removed 0 bases at V and 5 bases at J, leaving 4 bases unmatched. CDR1 is MNHEY and CDR2 is SVGAGI in the germline V gene. The CDR3 is 15 amino acids. The CDR3: CASSYSGQGLTEAFF. CDR3 coding DNA: TGTGCCAGCAGTTACTCAGGACAGGGGTTAACTGAAGCTTTCTTT.

The chain employs TRBV15 and TRBJ1-4; D call uncertain. The germline CDR1 and CDR2 sequences are LNHNV and YYDKDF (reference sequence). CDR3 length equals 14 residues. The ends were cut back, 1 base at V and 0 bases at J, with 3 bases in the middle. CDR3 DNA sequence: TGTGCCACCAGCAGAGCAGCAACTAATGAAAAACTGTTTTTT. Protein product: CATSRAATNEKLFF.

The rearrangement links TRBV13 to TRBJ1-4; 8 bases line up with TRBD1. The CDR3 consists of 15 residues. Trimming removed 5 bases from V and 7 bases from J; junction bases left unmatched: 9. The germline V gene has CDR1 PRHDT and CDR2 FYEKMQ (reference sequence). DNA for the CDR3: TGTGCCAGCAGCCCTAGGACAGGGAAGGCTGAAAAACTGTTTTTT. It codes for CASSPRTGKAEKLFF.

The rearrangement joins TRBV9 to TRBJ1-3; possibly TRBD1 for D (6 bases). V lost 0 bases, J lost 1 base, and 14 bases lay in between. Germline CDR1 and CDR2: SGDLS and YYNGEE. The CDR3 contains 17 residues. The CDR3 bases are TGTGCCAGCAGCGTAGAAGCTACAGGGAGTTCTGGAAACACCATATATTTT. Residues: CASSVEATGSSGNTIYF.

This clone was seen a single time. V is TRBV19 and J is TRBJ2-1; the D gene is possibly TRBD1 (6 bases). Germline lookup yields CDR1 LNHDA and CDR2 SQIVND (reference sequence). The germline V and J ends were trimmed by 3 bases and 5 bases, with 14 bases remaining between them. CDR3 length equals 15 residues. The CDR3 region has the DNA TGTGCCAGTAGTATGGGCCGGGACAACAACAATGAGCAGTTCTTC. Protein: CASSMGRDNNNEQFF.

The chain carries TRBV6-1 and TRBJ1-5; no firm D call. Germline V gene lookup returns CDR1 MNHNS and CDR2 SASEGT. The CDR3 covers 14 residues. The V end was cut by 4 bases, the J end by 3 bases, with 10 bases between. Here the CDR3 DNA reads TGTGCCAGCAGTGTCCTCCGGGACAATCAGCCCCAGCATTTT. Amino acid sequence: CASSVLRDNQPQHF.

J is TRBJ1-5 and V is TRBV9; D gene ambiguous. The CDR3 extends over 14 amino acids. The ends were cut back, 0 bases at V and 2 bases at J, with 6 bases in the middle. Germline CDR1 SGDLS, CDR2 YYNGEE. The CDR3 nucleotides read TGTGCCAGCAGCGTAGAGGCGGGCAATCAGCCCCAGCATTTT. Its translation: CASSVEAGNQPQHF.

The chain combines TRBV7-2 with TRBJ2-1, with 8 bases identical to TRBD1. Germline-derived CDR1 and CDR2 are SGHTA and FQGNSA. The CDR3 consists of 14 residues. Trimming removed 4 bases from V and 6 bases from J; junction bases left unmatched: 5. The CDR3 DNA is TGTGCCAGCAGCTGGGACAGGAGGGTCAATGAGCAGTTCTTC. Its protein is CASSWDRRVNEQFF.

CDR3 residues: CASRGLAGAKNIQYF. In DNA form, the CDR3 reads TGTGCCAGCAGAGGACTAGCTGGAGCCAAAAACATTCAGTACTTC. This chain links TRBV2 with TRBJ2-4; 8 positions agree with TRBD2. The CDR3 is 15 residues long. The V gene end was trimmed by 6 bases and the J gene end by 0 bases; junction bases not matched to a gene: 4. From germline, CDR1 is SNHLY and CDR2 FYNNEI.

This chain links TRBV19 with TRBJ2-4, with D maybe TRBD1 (6 bases). V shed 8 bases and J shed 8 bases, with 16 bases lying between them. CDR1 LNHDA and CDR2 SQIVND come from the germline V gene (reference sequence). The CDR3 consists of 13 residues. The CDR3 loop reads CASGKTGSDIQYF. The CDR3 coding sequence is TGTGCCAGTGGAAAGACAGGTTCCGACATTCAGTACTTC. Full variable domain (missing parts from reference TRBV19 and TRBJ2-4): DGGITQSPKYLFRKEGQNVTLSCEQNLNHDAMYWYRQDPGQGLRLIYYSQIVNDFQKGDIAEGYSVSREKKESFPLTVTSAQKNPTAFYLCASGKTGSDIQYFGAGTRLSVL.

The rearrangement joins TRBV6-5 to TRBJ1-3; TRBD1 aligns across 8 bases. The J segment lost 1 base and the V segment lost 4 bases, leaving 3 bases of the junction unmatched. Germline V gene lookup returns CDR1 MNHEY and CDR2 SVGAGI. The CDR3 sequence is 15 residues long. The CDR3 region has the DNA TGTGCCAGCAGTTCTACAGGGGGATCTGGAAACACCATATATTTT. It translates to CASSSTGGSGNTIYF.

This chain links TRBV9 with TRBJ1-4; no clear D gene. This CDR3 is 14 amino acids long. Germline loops: CDR1 SGDLS, CDR2 YYNGEE. Trimming pared 0 bases from V and 6 bases from J, leaving 9 bases between. CDR3 loop: CASSVGGYDEKLFF. CDR3 nucleotides: TGTGCCAGCAGCGTAGGAGGGTATGATGAAAAACTGTTTTTT.